Listed here are 25 T cell receptor beta chains from one sample, sequenced in a study of neoadjuvant anti-PD-1 for oral cavity cancer. Assay used: immunoSEQ multiplex PCR; TCRdb lists only in-frame clones, some missing. The data show more than 12,000 clones, with under 80% seen just once and 3% held by the top ten. Material: PBMCs, obtained before nivolumab (anti-PD-1) treatment. These receptors were collected from a person aged 35-79 years with oral cavity squamous cell carcinoma.

CDR3 sequence reads: CTSSQAYTSGKVNTGELFF. Here the CDR3 DNA reads TGCACCAGCAGCCAAGCTTATACTAGCGGGAAAGTGAACACCGGGGAGCTGTTTTTT. The J gene is TRBJ2-2, the V gene TRBV1; the listed D gene, TRBD2, was not tested against the DNA. TRBV1 counts as a pseudogene. The CDR3 is 19 amino acids.

This clone was observed a few times. This chain links TRBV10-3 with TRBJ2-7; D is undetermined. V lost 3 bases and J 2 bases, leaving 2 bases between the germline ends. The V gene's germline CDR1 is ENHRY and CDR2 SYGVKD. The CDR3 covers 11 residues. The CDR3: CAISDTYEQYF. The CDR3 DNA sequence: TGTGCCATCAGTGATACCTACGAGCAGTACTTC.

The V call is TRBV5-1, the J call TRBJ2-7; 11 bases match TRBD1. Germline CDR1 and CDR2: SGHRS and YFSETQ. This CDR3 has 15 residues. Trimming took 2 bases from V and 3 from J; bases not matched to a gene: 4. Here the CDR3 reads CASSLGTGGNYEQYF. The CDR3 coding sequence is TGCGCCAGCAGCTTAGGGACAGGGGGAAACTACGAGCAGTACTTC.

This chain links TRBV10-3 with TRBJ2-3, with D unclear. Trimming removed 0 bases at V and 2 bases at J, with 6 bases between. This CDR3 has 14 residues. Germline V lookup: CDR1 ENHRY, CDR2 SYGVKD. For the CDR3, the DNA is TGTGCCATCAGTGAGTCTCCCCCCACAGATACGCAGTATTTT. Its translation is CAISESPPTDTQYF.

The chain carries TRBV7-8 and TRBJ1-5; D gene ambiguous. Germline CDR1 is SGHVS and CDR2 is FQNEAQ. V gave up 3 bases and J gave up 1 base, with 10 bases separating them. The CDR3 extends over 15 amino acids. CDR3 region: CASSFGVGSNQPQHF. The CDR3 nucleotides are TGTGCCAGCAGCTTTGGAGTCGGGAGCAATCAGCCCCAGCATTTT.

The chain combines TRBV15 with TRBJ1-2; possible D gene TRBD1, 5 bases. Germline V gene sequence: CDR1 LNHNV, CDR2 YYDKDF (reference sequence). The CDR3 contains 14 residues. V was trimmed by 0 bases and J by 8 bases, leaving 13 bases between them. CDR3 amino acids: CATSREGWGDGYTF. The CDR3 DNA reads as TGTGCCACCAGCAGAGAAGGTTGGGGGGACGGCTACACCTTC.

The J gene is TRBJ2-7, the V gene TRBV28; 9 bases fit TRBD2. Germline V lookup: CDR1 MDHEN, CDR2 SYDVKM. The CDR3 has 15 residues. V was pared by 4 bases and J by 2 bases, with 6 bases of the junction left unmatched. The CDR3 spells CASSSGLAITYEQYF. The DNA for the CDR3 is TGTGCCAGCAGTTCAGGACTAGCGATCACCTACGAGCAGTACTTC.

The chain joins TRBV7-6 to TRBJ2-7; D not resolved. Germline V gene sequence: CDR1 SGHVS, CDR2 FNYEAQ. This CDR3 contains 12 residues. The V and J ends lost 4 bases and 2 bases respectively, with 6 bases between them. The CDR3 bases are TGTGCCAGCAGCTCTGGGGCCTACGAGCAGTACTTC. Protein: CASSSGAYEQYF.

The chain links TRBV2 to TRBJ1-5, with 8 bases aligning to TRBD1. Per germline, CDR1 SNHLY and CDR2 FYNNEI. The junction had 8 bases not matched to a gene; V was cut back by 7 bases and J by 6 bases. The length of the CDR3 is 14 residues. DNA of the CDR3: TGTGCCAGCACACTCGGACAGGGTGGTCAGCCCCAGCATTTT. Protein: CASTLGQGGQPQHF.

V and J are TRBV7-6 and TRBJ1-1, with D uncertain. The germline V gene encodes CDR1 SGHVS and CDR2 FNYEAQ. This CDR3 contains 14 residues. V lost 5 bases to trimming and J lost 11 bases, with 21 bases between them. The CDR3 reads CASSPSERVVGAFF. The CDR3 DNA reads as TGTGCCAGCAGCCCGTCCGAGAGGGTCGTAGGCGCTTTCTTT.

This clone occurred once. The CDR3 loop is CSAQLAGGGNEQFF. DNA of the CDR3: TGCAGCGCACAACTAGCGGGAGGCGGGAATGAGCAGTTCTTC. The chain links TRBV29-1 to TRBJ2-1; the match to TRBD2 covers 12 bases. The CDR3 consists of 14 residues. With 7 bases clipped from V and 7 bases from J, the junction kept 8 bases outside the gene matches. Germline CDR1 and CDR2: SQVTM and ANQGSEA.

This clone was seen a few times. V usage is TRBV6-4 and J usage is TRBJ1-2; D gene uncertain. The CDR3 totals 14 residues. Germline V gives CDR1 MRHNA, CDR2 SNTAGT. The V end was cut by 10 bases, the J end by 6 bases, with 21 bases between. This CDR3 is CAKATSFQGHGYTF. The CDR3 region has the DNA TGTGCCAAAGCCACATCGTTCCAAGGGCATGGCTACACCTTC.

This clone turned up a few times. The chain uses TRBV7-3 and TRBJ2-1, with 11 bases matching TRBD2. The V and J ends lost 5 bases and 4 bases, in that order; junction bases with no gene match: 13. CDR3 length equals 18 residues. CDR1 is SGHTA and CDR2 is FQGTGA in the germline V gene. The CDR3 DNA follows: TGTGCCAGCAGCCCAGCCGGGGTTACTAGCGGGGGATACAATGAGCAGTTCTTC. It codes for CASSPAGVTSGGYNEQFF.

The CDR3 nucleotides read TGTGCCAGCAGCCGGACAGGTGGAACTGAAGCTTTCTTT. Amino acid sequence: CASSRTGGTEAFF. V gene TRBV7-9 combines with J gene TRBJ1-1, with TRBD1 matching over 7 bases. This CDR3 contains 13 residues. V was pared by 5 bases and J by 5 bases, with 5 bases of the junction left unmatched. Germline values: CDR1 SEHNR, CDR2 FQNEAQ (reference sequence).

This rearrangement joins TRBV4-1 to TRBJ2-3; 7 bases are shared with TRBD2. This CDR3 spans 15 amino acids. The trim removed 1 base at V and 5 bases at J, leaving 6 bases unmatched. Germline CDR1 is MGHRA and CDR2 is YSYEKL. Here the CDR3 reads CASSQVAGVGDTQYF. CDR3 sequence (DNA): TGCGCCAGCAGCCAAGTGGCGGGAGTGGGAGATACGCAGTATTTT.

The CDR3 loop reads CASSPTGTVRNTEAFF. In DNA, the CDR3 is TGTGCCAGTAGTCCCACCGGGACTGTTCGGAACACTGAAGCTTTCTTT. V is TRBV19 and J is TRBJ1-1; tentative D call: TRBD1 (5 bases). The CDR3 sequence is 16 residues long. Trimming took 5 bases from V and 1 from J, leaving 17 bases between them. The germline gives CDR1 LNHDA, CDR2 SQIVND (reference sequence).

The V and J genes are TRBV6-5 and TRBJ1-1; D might be TRBD1 (5 bases). The CDR3 runs 14 residues. CDR1 and CDR2 from the germline V gene are MNHEY and SVGAGI. With 6 bases removed from V and 5 bases from J, the gap between germline ends came to 16 bases. The CDR3 spells CASRRGGTRTEAFF. DNA for the CDR3: TGTGCCAGCAGGAGGGGCGGAACGAGGACTGAAGCTTTCTTT.

DNA for the CDR3: TGTGCCAGCAGCCCCCACCAGGGACTGTCCGGGGAGCTGTTTTTT. It yields the protein CASSPHQGLSGELFF. This chain uses TRBV11-2 with TRBJ2-2, with D possibly being TRBD2 (6 bases). The V end lost 5 bases, the J end lost 6 bases, and 16 bases lay between the germline ends. The CDR3 totals 15 residues. Germline assignment: CDR1 SGHAT and CDR2 FQNNGV.

The gene calls are TRBV4-1 and TRBJ1-2; D gene uncertain. The CDR3 runs 15 residues. Germline V CDR1 and CDR2: MGHRA, YSYEKL. Deletions cut 0 bases from V and 8 bases from J, with 16 bases between. The CDR3 bases are TGCGCCAGCAGCCAAGATGTAAGGCGGATGGGAGGCTACACCTTC. It translates to CASSQDVRRMGGYTF.

This chain connects TRBV5-6 to TRBJ1-3; D not certain. This CDR3 has 14 amino acids. Germline V gives CDR1 SGHDT, CDR2 YYEEEE. Trimming removed 0 bases from V and 2 bases from J, with 6 bases in between. This CDR3 reads CASSLGVTGNTIYF. The CDR3 DNA reads as TGTGCCAGCAGCTTGGGAGTGACTGGAAACACCATATATTTT.

This chain links TRBV6-5 with TRBJ2-7; D possibly corresponds to TRBD1 (5 bases). V lost 5 bases and J lost 0, with 14 bases in between. The CDR3 length is 15 residues. In germline, CDR1 is MNHEY, CDR2 SVGAGI. The chain's CDR3 is CASSQSYGASYEQYF. The CDR3 nucleotides read TGTGCCAGCAGTCAAAGTTATGGGGCCTCCTACGAGCAGTACTTC.

This clone has a single count. The chain links TRBV7-6 to TRBJ2-7; D remains unclear. Germline V lookup: CDR1 SGHVS, CDR2 FNYEAQ. V shed 5 bases and J shed 0 bases, with 17 bases lying between them. This CDR3 comprises 16 residues. CDR3 DNA: TGTGCCAGCAGCCAAGCCCTGACCACGATCTCCTACGAGCAGTACTTC. Amino acid sequence: CASSQALTTISYEQYF.

The chain recombines TRBV19 with TRBJ1-2; 10 nucleotides agree with TRBD1. The CDR3 covers 15 residues. The V segment lost 1 base and the J segment 8 bases; nucleotides outside the gene matches: 7. Per the germline V gene, CDR1 is LNHDA and CDR2 is SQIVND (reference sequence). Here the CDR3 reads CASSIGRTGGSGYTF. CDR3 DNA sequence: TGTGCCAGTAGTATAGGCCGGACAGGGGGAAGCGGCTACACCTTC.

J is TRBJ1-2 and V is TRBV18; D gene ambiguous. This CDR3 has 15 amino acids. Germline CDR1 reads KGHSH; CDR2 reads LQKENI. Trimming left V 6 bases short and J 1 base short, with 15 bases between. The CDR3 DNA follows: TGTGCCAGCTCGCCGATAGGCGGCAGTAACTATGGCTACACCTTC. This sequence encodes CASSPIGGSNYGYTF.

V and J are TRBV19 and TRBJ1-1; D is possibly TRBD1 (5 bases). Trimming stripped 0 bases from V and 1 base from J, with 12 bases between. Germline loops: CDR1 LNHDA, CDR2 SQIVND (reference sequence). This CDR3 region has 16 residues. The CDR3 DNA is TGTGCCAGTAGTATAGACATCAGGGTGGCGAACACTGAAGCTTTCTTT. Translated, it gives CASSIDIRVANTEAFF. The full variable domain, completed using reference TRBV19 and TRBJ1-1, is DGGITQSPKYLFRKEGQNVTLSCEQNLNHDAMYWYRQDPGQGLRLIYYSQIVNDFQKGDIAEGYSVSREKKESFPLTVTSAQKNPTAFYLCASSIDIRVANTEAFFGQGTRLTVV.